The entry below gives a single T cell receptor beta chain sequence along with its context. This clonotype was observed a handful of times. The antigen this receptor binds is unknown. This may arise from a read error, as a much more abundant clone is one base away. These data originate in a study of read filtering for tumor transcriptome and immune sequencing (dated by TCRdb to 2020 to 2021). In the study overall: Of the patients in the cohort, about 17 were male and fewer than 15 were female, and their mean age was approximately 66 years, with a range of roughly 45 to 90. Under revised international staging, roughly 8 patients fell into R-ISS I, 15 to 20 into R-ISS II and about 7 into R-ISS III. Whole-transcriptome libraries were prepared with the TruSeq RNA Access Library Prep Kit after DNase treatment. Per sample, about 4 to 11 million TCR-region mapped reads were obtained with IR-seq, compared with only roughly 80 to 1273 with RNA-seq. The study compared TCR repertoires from targeted immune repertoire sequencing and bulk whole-transcriptome sequencing run on the same bone marrow samples. As a main aim, a read-filtering strategy for immune repertoire data was addressed, with the specific question being whether clonotypes supported by a single read should be removed. Results and caveats for the whole study, not just this receptor: The sorted CD138-negative fraction was a mixed bone marrow immune population, not purified T cells. When single-read clonotypes were removed, the proportions of shared clonotypes in IR-seq and RNA-seq correlated more strongly. In IR-seq, roughly 79% of clonotypes but approximately 3.2% of total reads were represented by single-read clonotypes, whereas in RNA-seq, approximately 70% of clonotypes and roughly 44% of reads were represented by single-read clonotypes. IR-seq captured clonotypes at much higher depth and more reliably than RNA-seq, and smaller IR-seq throughput sufficed to identify most shared clonotypes.

Starting from 400 ng RNA, TCR libraries were constructed with the Immunoverse kit using molecular barcoded adaptors that cover the alpha/delta and beta/gamma chains. TCR library preparation used the same RNA that was used for transcriptome sequencing. TCR libraries were sequenced on an Illumina HiSeq 4000 with 2 x 150 cycles. As for the original processing: TCR reads were aligned to human V, D, J and C references and assembled into CDR3 clonotypes with MiXCR, including quality filtering and error correction. Clonotype counts and gene usage diversity were analyzed with the tcR package in R. For inspection of raw mapping reads, RNA-seq reads were mapped by STAR aligner version 2.5.3a onto GRCh37 of the human genome. IR-seq fastq files were randomly downsampled with Seqtk 1.3 to test the effect of sequencing depth on detected clonotypes. TCRdb reprocessed the public reads (quality trimming at Q25 with fastp, clone calling with MiXCR) and kept in-frame beta chains. Rows matching on CDR3 protein sequence are summarized as one entry with the most common DNA and genes. These V and J calls originate from TCRdb's pipeline instead of the authors' own analysis. Here the sample has 100,000 to 150,000 distinct CDR3 sequences; about 12% occur a single time. About 8.6% of the sample comes from the top ten.

Each patient had bone marrow sampled at the time of active disease. Bone marrow mononuclear cells were isolated by Ficoll-Hypaque density gradient centrifugation. Myeloma plasma cells were removed and CD138-negative cells were obtained by negative selection following labeling with CD138 magnetic microbeads on a MACS separator. Purity of the isolated cells was checked by flow cytometry on an Attune NxT using CD138 antibodies. Total RNA was extracted with TRIzol reagent and quantified with a NanoDrop spectrophotometer. Paired RNA-seq and IR-seq were performed on the CD138-negative bone marrow sample of each patient. The CDR3 holds 13 amino acids from the cysteine to the phenylalanine. The kept DNA is CDR3 alone, 39 bases in frame from the first base. For this chain, trimming is 7 bases at the V end and 8 bases at the J end, and the number of junction bases without a gene match is 11. CDR1 is given as DFQATT and CDR2 as SNEGSKA, both from the germline V gene (reference sequence).

The receptor's source is a donor at least 40 years old with multiple myeloma. The sequencing input was a population of CD138-negative cells sorted from bone marrow. This specimen's cell subset or site label, interpreted: bone marrow mononuclear cells depleted of CD138+ plasma/myeloma cells by negative magnetic selection. The sequence joins TRBV20-1 to TRBJ2-3, with 8 bases in between that match TRBD1. The DNA sequence reads TGCAGTGTTATAAGACAGGGGACGGCTACGCAGTATTTT. Its translation is CSVIRQGTATQYF.